This T cell receptor beta chain is from a study of T-cell memory formation after mild COVID-19. About the research overall: TCR clusters were mostly donor specific.

About this clonotype: Its antigen remains unidentified.

Study outcomes and limitations: Some clones that responded turned up in pre-infection memory, which suggests that cross-reactive memory joined in. Contracting clones, day 15 to 85, had balanced CD4/CD8, and later expanders favored CD4+.

The CDR3 sequence is 16 residues long. V gave up 8 bases and J gave up 5 bases, with 24 bases separating them. Germline CDR1 and CDR2: MNHEY and SVGEGT. TCRdb independently ran MiXCR on the 5' RACE reads; one entry per CDR3 protein. The sample contains roughly 150,000 distinct CDR3 sequences, approximately 13% of which appear only once. This sequence originates from a man aged 18 to 30 who had mild COVID-19 (a few samples of this study predate the infection). Cell type and time point are not known. The chain uses TRBV6-2 or TRBV6-3 and TRBJ2-5, with D perhaps matching TRBD2 (5 bases). The sample taken for sequencing was PBMCs or a T cell subset sorted from them (not recorded which). Here the CDR3 reads CASSPGASRLGETQYF. The DNA for the CDR3 is TGTGCCAGCTCACCAGGCGCTAGCCGCCTCGGCGAGACCCAGTACTTC.